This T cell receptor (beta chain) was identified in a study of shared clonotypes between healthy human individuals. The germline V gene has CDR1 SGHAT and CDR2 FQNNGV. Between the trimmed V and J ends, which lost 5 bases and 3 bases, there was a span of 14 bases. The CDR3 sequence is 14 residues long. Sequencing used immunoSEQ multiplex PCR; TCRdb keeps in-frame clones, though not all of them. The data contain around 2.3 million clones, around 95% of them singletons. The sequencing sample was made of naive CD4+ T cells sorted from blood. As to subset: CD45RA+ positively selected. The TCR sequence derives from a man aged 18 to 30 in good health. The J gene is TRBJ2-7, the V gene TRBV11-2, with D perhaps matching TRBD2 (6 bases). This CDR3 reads CASSPGGRGYEQYF. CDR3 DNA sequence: TGTGCCAGCAGCCCCGGGGGTCGGGGCTACGAGCAGTACTTC.